The rows below give T cell receptor beta chains drawn from one sample of a study of shared clonotypes between healthy human individuals. Only in-frame clones appear in the TCRdb table, and some are missing; sequencing was by immunoSEQ multiplex PCR. The sample includes about 2.3 million clones, roughly 92% of them seen just once. Source material: naive CD4+ T cells from PBMCs. Source of these receptors: a young man in good health. Some clones in this sample may be carry-over from other donors' samples. CDR3s include the opening cysteine and the closing phenylalanine or tryptophan.

v_gene: TRBV2; j_gene: TRBJ2-7; CDR3aa: CAKPCRDRGLYVQYF
v_gene: TRBV5-4; j_gene: TRBJ1-2; CDR3aa: CASSLRQAGYGYTF
v_gene: TRBV6-1; j_gene: TRBJ2-7; CDR3aa: CASEERGESYEQYF
v_gene: TRBV6-5; j_gene: TRBJ1-5; CDR3aa: CATGASNQPQHF
v_gene: TRBV19; j_gene: TRBJ2-5; CDR3aa: CASSIRGGLETQYF
v_gene: TRBV7-2; j_gene: TRBJ1-4; CDR3aa: CASSLVGSAEKLFF
v_gene: TRBV12-5; j_gene: TRBJ2-2; CDR3aa: CASAPGQGANTGELFF
v_gene: TRBV5-5; j_gene: TRBJ2-1; CDR3aa: CASSPRPGTSGYNEQFF
v_gene: TRBV6-5; j_gene: TRBJ2-1; CDR3aa: CASSFPGQNYNEQFF
v_gene: TRBV9; j_gene: TRBJ2-1; CDR3aa: CASSVIAGDNEQFF
v_gene: TRBV7-9; j_gene: TRBJ2-3; CDR3aa: CASSLLLAATDTQYF
v_gene: TRBV5-1; j_gene: TRBJ1-4; CDR3aa: CASSQEGGENEKLFF
v_gene: TRBV5-6; j_gene: TRBJ1-4; CDR3aa: CASSLMEDNEKLFF
v_gene: TRBV5-6; j_gene: TRBJ2-7; CDR3aa: CASSPGTSGTYEQYF
v_gene: TRBV6-5; j_gene: TRBJ2-1; CDR3aa: CASRDRESYNEQFF
v_gene: TRBV5-6; j_gene: TRBJ2-7; CDR3aa: CASSLGDRGYEQYF
v_gene: TRBV19; j_gene: TRBJ2-1; CDR3aa: CASSMFTSYATYNEQFF
v_gene: TRBV2; j_gene: TRBJ2-1; CDR3aa: CASSRQESSYNEQFF
v_gene: TRBV11-2; j_gene: TRBJ2-7; CDR3aa: CASSPRRVLAPYEQYF
v_gene: TRBV18; j_gene: NA; CDR3aa: CASSPGLAGAYEQYF
v_gene: TRBV6-4; j_gene: TRBJ2-1; CDR3aa: CASSIAGGPTEQFF
v_gene: TRBV5-1; j_gene: TRBJ1-5; CDR3aa: CASSLDSANNQPQHF
v_gene: TRBV5-1; j_gene: TRBJ2-1; CDR3aa: CASSGTGDEQFF
v_gene: TRBV11-2; j_gene: TRBJ1-2; CDR3aa: CASSRGVYYGYTF
v_gene: TRBV5-4; j_gene: TRBJ2-4; CDR3aa: CASSLTGAKNIQYF